This entry lists 19 T cell receptor beta chains sequenced from one sample in a study of cytomegalovirus exposure and HLA in healthy donors. 60 Vbeta and 13 Jbeta primers were used in PCR. Only in-frame clones appear in the TCRdb table, and some are missing; sequencing was by immunoSEQ multiplex PCR. The profile shows more than 150,000 clones, about 80% of them singletons. Sequencing used PBMCs. Source of these receptors: a man in his forties in good health and CMV-seronegative.

The rearrangement joins TRBV7-3 to TRBJ2-2; D gene unclear. V was shortened by 1 base and J by 2 bases, with 8 bases between the two germline ends. Germline V gives CDR1 SGHTA, CDR2 FQGTGA. The CDR3 consists of 15 residues. The CDR3 nucleotides read TGTGCCAGCAGCTTAAACCGGTTTAACACCGGGGAGCTGTTTTTT. Its protein is CASSLNRFNTGELFF.

V gene TRBV28 combines with J gene TRBJ1-1; possible D gene TRBD1, 6 bases. Germline CDR1 is MDHEN and CDR2 is SYDVKM. V lost 6 bases, J lost 1 base, and 15 bases lay in between. The CDR3 is made up of 15 amino acids. Here the CDR3 reads CASSLGGHRNTEAFF. The CDR3 DNA sequence: TGTGCCAGCAGCCTTGGGGGACATCGGAACACTGAAGCTTTCTTT.

This chain uses TRBV5-4 with TRBJ2-1; the match to TRBD1 covers 7 bases. The length of the CDR3 is 14 residues. The V gene end was trimmed by 5 bases and the J gene end by 6 bases; junction bases not matched to a gene: 8. Germline lookup yields CDR1 SGHNT and CDR2 YYREEE (reference sequence). The CDR3 reads CASSRKTGSNEQFF. DNA of the CDR3: TGTGCCAGCAGTCGTAAGACAGGGAGCAATGAGCAGTTCTTC.

The J gene is TRBJ2-1, the V gene TRBV18; the D gene is possibly TRBD2 (6 bases). V shed 1 base and J shed 6 bases, with 13 bases lying between them. CDR1 and CDR2 from the germline V gene are KGHSH and LQKENI. This CDR3 region has 15 residues. CDR3 sequence: CASSPRGTESNEQFF. CDR3 coding DNA: TGTGCCAGCTCACCACGCGGGACGGAGTCCAATGAGCAGTTCTTC.

This clone has more than one count but fewer than ten. The chain couples TRBV5-1 to TRBJ1-1; 9 nucleotides match TRBD1. Germline lookup yields CDR1 SGHRS and CDR2 YFSETQ. This CDR3 is built from 17 residues. The ends lost 4 bases at V and 1 base at J; junction bases unmatched: 11. This CDR3 reads CASSQLGTGFTNTEAFF. The CDR3, as DNA: TGCGCCAGCAGCCAACTGGGGACAGGGTTTACGAACACTGAAGCTTTCTTT.

This clone occurred once. CDR3 region: CASSSGTSGYEQYF. Here the CDR3 DNA reads TGTGCCAGCAGCTCAGGGACTAGCGGCTACGAGCAGTACTTC. This chain joins TRBV7-2 and TRBJ2-7, with 11 bases that match TRBD2. Germline V gives CDR1 SGHTA, CDR2 FQGNSA. V lost 4 bases to trimming and J lost 3 bases; unmatched junction nucleotides: 2. The length of the CDR3 is 14 residues.

This clone was picked up one time. In DNA, the CDR3 is TGTGCCAGCATAGAAACGAATCACGATACGCAGTATTTT. Residues: CASIETNHDTQYF. This chain links TRBV2 with TRBJ2-3; D unresolved. Germline V gene sequence: CDR1 SNHLY, CDR2 FYNNEI. V dropped 7 bases and J dropped 6 bases, with 14 bases sitting between them. The CDR3 is made up of 13 amino acids.

This chain joins TRBV5-1 and TRBJ1-1; no reliable D call. With 1 base removed from V and 1 base from J, the gap between germline ends came to 8 bases. CDR3 size: 14 residues. Per germline, CDR1 SGHRS and CDR2 YFSETQ. CDR3 coding DNA: TGCGCCAGCAGCTTGTCGGCAGGGAACACTGAAGCTTTCTTT. This codes for CASSLSAGNTEAFF.

The rearrangement joins TRBV30 to TRBJ2-3; 13 nucleotides align to TRBD2. CDR1 is GTSNPN and CDR2 is SVGIG in the germline V gene (reference sequence). The CDR3 consists of 17 residues. The V and J ends lost 3 bases and 7 bases, in that order; junction bases with no gene match: 13. The CDR3 coding sequence is TGTGCCTGGAGGGGCTCCGGGACTAGCGGGGAGAGGAATACGCAGTATTTT. As protein: CAWRGSGTSGERNTQYF. Variable domain in full (rest from reference TRBV30 and TRBJ2-3): SQTIHQWPATLVQPVGSPLSLECTVEGTSNPNLYWYRQAAGRGLQLLFYSVGIGQISSEVPQNLSASRPQDRQFILSSKKLLLSDSGFYLCAWRGSGTSGERNTQYFGPGTRLTVL.

The chain's CDR3 is CASSAVTSGVDNEQFF. The CDR3 DNA is TGTGCCAGCAGTGCCGTGACTAGCGGGGTCGACAATGAGCAGTTCTTC. The chain is built from TRBV6-1 and TRBJ2-1, with 11 bases aligning to TRBD2. Germline values: CDR1 MNHNS, CDR2 SASEGT. The CDR3 totals 16 residues. V gave up 4 bases and J gave up 5 bases; unmatched junction bases: 7.

The rearrangement uses TRBV28 and TRBJ1-2; TRBD1 agrees at 8 bases. Germline trimming cut 6 bases from V and 7 bases from J; bases unmatched to any gene: 10. Per the germline V gene, CDR1 is MDHEN and CDR2 is SYDVKM. The CDR3 is 14 amino acids. The CDR3 DNA sequence: TGTGCCAGCAGGGATGGGGTCGACAGGGGTGGCTACACCTTC. Amino acid sequence: CASRDGVDRGGYTF.

Regarding this clone: This same CDR3 is encoded by further DNA sequences in the sample. J is TRBJ2-2 and V is TRBV28, with TRBD1 matching over 11 bases. The length of the CDR3 is 13 residues. Per the germline V gene, CDR1 is MDHEN and CDR2 is SYDVKM. V shed 6 bases and J 6 bases; nucleotides not matched to a gene: 0. The CDR3 DNA is TGTGCCAGCAGGGGACAGGGGGCCGGGGAGCTGTTTTTT. Translated, it gives CASRGQGAGELFF.

The genes are TRBV7-3 and TRBJ1-1, with D uncertain. Trimming removed 1 base at V and 4 bases at J, with 7 bases between. CDR1 SGHTA and CDR2 FQGTGA come from the germline V gene. The CDR3 runs 13 residues. The CDR3 is CASSLSLRTEAFF. CDR3 bases: TGTGCCAGCAGCTTAAGTTTGCGCACTGAAGCTTTCTTT. The whole variable domain, remainder taken from reference TRBV7-3 and TRBJ1-1, is GAGVSQTPSNKVTEKGKYVELRCDPISGHTALYWYRQSLGQGPEFLIYFQGTGAADDSGLPNDRFFAVRPEGSVSTLKIQRTERGDSAVYLCASSLSLRTEAFFGQGTRLTVV.

J is TRBJ1-5 and V is TRBV6-5; D unresolved. The CDR3 is made up of 13 amino acids. The ends were cut back, 2 bases at V and 2 bases at J, with 4 bases in the middle. The germline V gene has CDR1 MNHEY and CDR2 SVGAGI. The DNA of the CDR3 is TGTGCCAGCAGTTACACAGGCAATCAGCCCCAGCATTTT. This sequence encodes CASSYTGNQPQHF.

The rearrangement joins TRBV1 to TRBJ2-2; TRBD2, the D gene given by the table, was not confirmed from the DNA. TRBV1 is deemed a pseudogene. CDR3 size: 18 residues. CDR3: CTSSQDQREGHDTGELFF. CDR3 coding DNA: TGCACCAGCAGCCAAGACCAGCGGGAGGGCCATGACACCGGGGAGCTGTTTTTT.

The chain recombines TRBV4-2 with TRBJ2-1; 11 bases are a match to TRBD1. This CDR3 has 16 amino acids. Germline CDR1 LGHNA, CDR2 YNFKEQ. The V gene end was trimmed by 1 base and the J gene end by 6 bases; junction bases not matched to a gene: 5. CDR3 DNA sequence: TGTGCCAGCAGCCAAGGGGGGACAGGGGGTTCCAATGAGCAGTTCTTC. Residues: CASSQGGTGGSNEQFF.

This clone was seen only a few times. The chain combines TRBV11-2 with TRBJ2-3; D remains unclear. Trimming stripped 3 bases from V and 2 bases from J, with 9 bases between. The CDR3 has 14 residues. Germline V gene lookup returns CDR1 SGHAT and CDR2 FQNNGV. The CDR3 DNA reads TGTGCCAGCAGCTTCGGAGCCCTCACAGATACGCAGTATTTT. It is translated as CASSFGALTDTQYF.

In DNA, the CDR3 is TGCGCCAGCAGCCTAGCGGGGGCTGAGACCCAGTACTTC. This encodes CASSLAGAETQYF. This chain uses TRBV5-1 with TRBJ2-5; 10 bases match TRBD2. CDR1 SGHRS and CDR2 YFSETQ come from the germline V gene. Trimming at V came to 4 bases and at J to 5 bases, leaving 2 bases not matched to a gene. The CDR3 is 13 amino acids.

This sequence joins TRBV4-1 and TRBJ2-3; D is unclear. The germline V gene encodes CDR1 MGHRA and CDR2 YSYEKL. The CDR3 totals 16 residues. Trimming pared 1 base from V and 1 base from J, leaving 12 bases between. In DNA, the CDR3 is TGCGCCAGCAGCCAAGGCCTAGGATGGGGCACAGATACGCAGTATTTT. It encodes CASSQGLGWGTDTQYF.